The 25 T cell receptor beta chains in this list originate from one sample, sequenced in a study of T cell responses to AZD1222 COVID-19 vaccine. Sequencing used immunoSEQ multiplex PCR; TCRdb keeps in-frame clones, though not all of them. Of 130,000 to 150,000 clones in the sample, about 93% were seen once. The starting material was peripheral blood, obtained on day 0 of AZD1222 vaccination. These receptors came from an adult in good health.

The J gene is TRBJ1-1, the V gene TRBV20-1; TRBD1 might be the D (6 bases). CDR1 is DFQATT and CDR2 is SNEGSKA in the germline V gene (reference sequence). The germline V and J ends were trimmed by 3 bases and 4 bases, with 9 bases remaining between them. CDR3 length: 12 residues. The CDR3: CSASQGFTEAFF. The DNA of the CDR3 is TGCAGTGCTAGTCAGGGGTTCACTGAAGCTTTCTTT.

The chain couples TRBV6-6 to TRBJ1-3, with D possibly TRBD1 on 5 matching bases. Germline CDR1 MNHNY, CDR2 SVGAGI (reference sequence). The length of the CDR3 is 15 residues. V was trimmed by 8 bases and J by 0 bases, leaving 14 bases between them. Here the CDR3 DNA reads TGTGCCAGCTCCGTTGGGGGGAGCTCTGGAAACACCATATATTTT. Protein: CASSVGGSSGNTIYF.

This clone was recorded once. J is TRBJ2-3 and V is TRBV6-4, with TRBD2 as a possible D gene (5 bases). Germline-derived CDR1 and CDR2 are MRHNA and SNTAGT. V lost 6 bases and J 4 bases, leaving 17 bases between the germline ends. The CDR3 has 15 residues. The CDR3 DNA reads TGTGCCAGCAGCTTCGCCGGACGGGATGCAGATACGCAGTATTTT. Encoded protein: CASSFAGRDADTQYF.

Here the CDR3 DNA reads TGTGCCAGCAGCCTGTGGGGACAGGGAAACTATGGCTACACCTTC. This encodes CASSLWGQGNYGYTF. The genes are TRBV9 and TRBJ1-2; 9 bases map to TRBD1. Looked up from germline, CDR1 is SGDLS and CDR2 is YYNGEE. Trimming cost V 4 bases and J 2 bases; bases outside gene matches: 6. The CDR3 has 15 amino acids.

The chain carries TRBV19 and TRBJ1-5; D is possibly TRBD1 (5 bases). V lost 1 base and J lost 4, with 8 bases in between. From germline, CDR1 is LNHDA and CDR2 SQIVND (reference sequence). There are 14 residues in the CDR3. The chain's CDR3 is CASSIGGKNQPQHF. CDR3 sequence (DNA): TGTGCCAGTAGTATAGGGGGGAAGAATCAGCCCCAGCATTTT.

The chain combines TRBV5-1 with TRBJ2-1; 11 bases are a match to TRBD1. The CDR3 is made up of 15 amino acids. Trimming took 1 base from V and 11 from J; bases not matched to a gene: 8. CDR1 and CDR2 from the germline V gene are SGHRS and YFSETQ. CDR3 amino acids: CASSLLGGQGVQQFF. DNA for the CDR3: TGCGCCAGCAGCTTGTTAGGGGGACAGGGGGTGCAGCAGTTCTTC.

The sample holds one count of this clone. The rearrangement links TRBV21-1 to TRBJ2-7; the DNA was not used to check the table's D call, TRBD1. TRBV21-1 is given as a pseudogene. The CDR3 is 15 residues long. In nucleotides, the CDR3 is TGTGCCACCCCGTTCCGGGACAGCCTTCCCTACGAGCAGTACTTC. This codes for CATPFRDSLPYEQYF.

The V and J genes are TRBV15 and TRBJ1-2; 9 bases agree with TRBD1. The CDR3 sequence is 15 residues long. Germline-derived CDR1 and CDR2 are LNHNV and YYDKDF (reference sequence). With 5 bases clipped from V and 4 bases from J, the junction kept 8 bases outside the gene matches. The CDR3, as DNA: TGTGCCACCAGCCCACAGGGGGCTTTAGGCTATGGCTACACCTTC. It is translated as CATSPQGALGYGYTF.

This clone occurred once. The chain uses TRBV6-5 and TRBJ1-3, with D uncertain. Trimming left V 4 bases short and J 0 bases short, with 13 bases between. The CDR3 has 16 amino acids. From germline, CDR1 is MNHEY and CDR2 SVGAGI. CDR3 DNA: TGTGCCAGCAGTTCGAAGTCACTTTTCTCTGGAAACACCATATATTTT. Translating gives CASSSKSLFSGNTIYF.

J is TRBJ2-7 and V is TRBV11-2, with 9 bases that match TRBD1. Germline loops: CDR1 SGHAT, CDR2 FQNNGV. This CDR3 spans 17 amino acids. Germline trimming cut 4 bases from V and 0 bases from J; bases unmatched to any gene: 10. CDR3: CASSSQRGQGVSYEQYF. The CDR3 nucleotides are TGTGCCAGCAGCTCCCAGCGGGGACAGGGCGTCTCCTACGAGCAGTACTTC. The full variable domain, its missing parts supplied by reference TRBV11-2 and TRBJ2-7, is EAGVAQSPRYKIIEKRQSVAFWCNPISGHATLYWYQQILGQGPKLLIQFQNNGVVDDSQLPKDRFSAERLKGVDSTLKIQPAKLEDSAVYLCASSSQRGQGVSYEQYFGPGTRLTVT.

The chain employs TRBV11-2 and TRBJ2-3; TRBD1 might be the D (6 bases). The CDR3 spans 15 residues. Germline assignment: CDR1 SGHAT and CDR2 FQNNGV. Deletions cut 7 bases from V and 1 base from J, with 15 bases between. The DNA of the CDR3 is TGTGCCAGCAACCCAAGGGGGTGGGGCACAGATACGCAGTATTTT. Translation gives CASNPRGWGTDTQYF.

This chain joins TRBV5-5 and TRBJ2-3; D is perhaps TRBD1 (5 bases). The CDR3 is 13 residues long. Germline CDR1 and CDR2: SGHKS and YYEKEE (reference sequence). V lost 7 bases and J 0 bases, leaving 9 bases between the germline ends. CDR3 DNA: TGTGCCAGCGGAAGGGGCAGCACAGATACGCAGTATTTT. Translating gives CASGRGSTDTQYF.

The chain is built from TRBV2 and TRBJ1-2, with 8 bases matching TRBD1. CDR1 is SNHLY and CDR2 is FYNNEI in the germline V gene. This CDR3 contains 15 residues. V dropped 6 bases and J dropped 0; count of bases not matched to a gene: 6. This chain's CDR3 is CASRGQVLANYGYTF. DNA of the CDR3: TGTGCCAGCAGGGGACAGGTCTTAGCTAACTATGGCTACACCTTC.

The rearrangement joins TRBV9 to TRBJ1-5; the match to TRBD1 covers 7 bases. V lost 0 bases, J lost 5 bases, and 5 bases stayed unmatched. The germline V gene has CDR1 SGDLS and CDR2 YYNGEE. This CDR3 contains 15 residues. The CDR3: CASSVEGGRDQPQHF. CDR3 nucleotides: TGTGCCAGCAGCGTAGAAGGGGGCAGGGATCAGCCCCAGCATTTT.

The gene calls are TRBV13 and TRBJ1-6; D unclear. This CDR3 is built from 12 residues. Germline V gene data show CDR1 as PRHDT and CDR2 as FYEKMQ (reference sequence). Trimming removed 5 bases from V and 7 bases from J, with 6 bases in between. Here the CDR3 reads CASSQQNSPLHF. DNA of the CDR3: TGTGCCAGCAGCCAACAGAATTCACCCCTCCACTTT.

This chain links TRBV11-2 with TRBJ1-2; D unclear. The CDR3 extends over 14 amino acids. Trimming took 5 bases from V and 8 from J, leaving 18 bases between them. Germline V lookup: CDR1 SGHAT, CDR2 FQNNGV. In DNA form, the CDR3 reads TGTGCCAGCAGCGTGATCATCACCGACGGGGGCTACACCTTC. Protein sequence: CASSVIITDGGYTF.

V gene TRBV7-3 combines with J gene TRBJ2-3; 11 bases map to TRBD2. J lost 0 bases, V lost 5 bases, and 10 bases had no gene match. Germline V CDR1 and CDR2: SGHTA, FQGTGA. This CDR3 spans 18 amino acids. The CDR3 nucleotides are TGTGCCAGCAGCCAACTAGGGCTAGCGGGGGGTAGCACAGATACGCAGTATTTT. Translation gives CASSQLGLAGGSTDTQYF.

This clone appeared once. V gene TRBV9 combines with J gene TRBJ2-1; the match to TRBD1 covers 7 bases. The J segment lost 3 bases and the V segment lost 0 bases, leaving 3 bases of the junction unmatched. This CDR3 is 15 amino acids long. CDR1 SGDLS and CDR2 YYNGEE come from the germline V gene. CDR3 loop: CASSVDGTDYNEQFF. DNA for the CDR3: TGTGCCAGCAGCGTAGATGGGACAGACTACAATGAGCAGTTCTTC.

This sequence joins TRBV2 and TRBJ1-4, with D unclear. Per germline, CDR1 SNHLY and CDR2 FYNNEI. The CDR3 runs to 15 residues. V was shortened by 7 bases and J by 7 bases, with 19 bases between the two germline ends. For the CDR3, the DNA is TGTGCCAGCACGCGTCAGGTTCTATTAGTTGAAAAACTGTTTTTT. Translation: CASTRQVLLVEKLFF. Based on the CDR3 plus reference TRBV2 and TRBJ1-4, the full variable domain is EPEVTQTPSHQVTQMGQEVILRCVPISNHLYFYWYRQILGQKVEFLVSFYNNEISEKSEIFDDQFSVERPDGSNFTLKIRSTKLEDSAMYFCASTRQVLLVEKLFFGSGTQLSVL.

The chain carries TRBV6-1 and TRBJ2-7, with 7 bases identical to TRBD2. CDR1 and CDR2 (germline): MNHNS, SASEGT. V lost 3 bases, J lost 0 bases, and 8 bases stayed unmatched. The CDR3 loop spans 16 amino acids. Here the CDR3 reads CASSDLKGGSSYEQYF. The DNA for the CDR3 is TGTGCCAGCAGTGACCTTAAGGGAGGGAGCTCCTACGAGCAGTACTTC.

The V gene is TRBV6-6, the J gene TRBJ1-2; D is unclear. V lost 10 bases and J 0 bases, leaving 15 bases between the germline ends. Germline lookup yields CDR1 MNHNY and CDR2 SVGAGI (reference sequence). The CDR3 runs 14 residues. The CDR3 here is CATSPYTANYGYTF. The CDR3 DNA follows: TGTGCCACCTCTCCCTACACCGCTAACTATGGCTACACCTTC.

The V call is TRBV6-5, the J call TRBJ1-2, with D perhaps matching TRBD1 (6 bases). Trimming removed 4 bases from V and 4 bases from J, with 13 bases in between. Germline loops: CDR1 MNHEY, CDR2 SVGAGI. This CDR3 contains 14 residues. This CDR3 reads CASSFRGGGYGYTF. The CDR3 DNA reads TGTGCCAGCAGTTTTCGGGGGGGCGGCTATGGCTACACCTTC.

V is TRBV5-4 and J is TRBJ1-2; no clear D. The CDR3 has 12 residues. From germline, CDR1 is SGHNT and CDR2 YYREEE (reference sequence). V lost 2 bases and J 6 bases, leaving 8 bases between the germline ends. The CDR3 spells CASSLFRDGYTF. The CDR3 nucleotides read TGTGCCAGCAGCTTATTCAGAGATGGCTACACCTTC.

The rearrangement joins TRBV6-5 to TRBJ2-2; the D gene could be TRBD1 or TRBD2 (5 bases each). Deletions cut 5 bases from V and 3 bases from J, with 7 bases between. CDR1 and CDR2 from the germline V gene are MNHEY and SVGAGI. The CDR3 totals 13 residues. The CDR3 nucleotides are TGTGCCAGCAGTAGGGGAGACACCGGGGAGCTGTTTTTT. Amino acid sequence: CASSRGDTGELFF.

This clone occurred a few times. The gene calls are TRBV5-1 and TRBJ1-4; D might be TRBD1 (5 bases). The CDR3 sequence is 16 residues long. CDR1 is SGHRS, CDR2 YFSETQ, per germline. V dropped 2 bases and J dropped 0 bases, with 11 bases sitting between them. In nucleotides, the CDR3 is TGCGCCAGCAGCTTCGACAGCACAACAACTAATGAAAAACTGTTTTTT. Translated: CASSFDSTTTNEKLFF.